This T cell receptor (beta chain) came from a study of PD-1 blockade in classical Hodgkin lymphoma. As to time point: cycle 4 day 1 (C4D1), after less than 7 weeks of nivolumab. Patients all relapsed after autologous stem cell transplantation, and there was variation in brentuximab vedotin exposure. The CDR3 runs to 13 residues. The germline gives CDR1 SEHNR, CDR2 FQNEAQ (reference sequence). V dropped 5 bases and J dropped 11 bases, with 18 bases sitting between them. TCRdb's copy holds only in-frame clones and misses some; the assay was immunoSEQ multiplex PCR. The sample has 25,000 to 30,000 clones; over 75% are singletons. This clone was detected only a few times.

J is TRBJ2-5 and V is TRBV7-9; tentative D call: TRBD2 (7 bases). Sequences were derived from peripheral blood mononuclear cells (PBMCs), sampled before the fourth cycle of nivolumab. The receptor was isolated from a human donor with classical Hodgkin lymphoma. CDR3 region: CASSVAGELAQYF. CDR3 in DNA: TGTGCCAGCAGCGTGGCAGGGGAACTAGCGCAGTACTTC.